One and the same sample provided the 14 T cell receptor beta chains below, sequenced in a study of T cell repertoires in cytomegalovirus infection. Via MiXCR, TCRdb re-called the reads, giving one row per CDR3 protein. The sample carries around 530,000 distinct CDR3 sequences, around a quarter recorded once. Input material: PBMCs. The source of these receptors is a human donor in good health (CMV status not recorded). Some clones in this sample may be carry-over from other donors' samples.

The genes are TRBV4-2 and TRBJ2-1, with 12 bases fitting TRBD2. Per germline, CDR1 LGHNA and CDR2 YNFKEQ. The CDR3 is 18 residues long. V trimming: 3 bases; J trimming: 6 bases; junction bases outside the gene matches: 12. CDR3 loop: CASSQAARTSGISNEQFF. CDR3 sequence (DNA): TGTGCCAGCAGCCAGGCTGCCCGGACTAGCGGGATTTCCAATGAGCAGTTCTTC.

This clonotype appeared many times. The chain carries TRBV7-6 and TRBJ1-4; D is perhaps TRBD1 (5 bases). CDR3 length: 16 amino acids. Germline CDR1 reads SGHVS; CDR2 reads FNYEAQ. The V gene lost 7 bases and the J gene lost 5 bases, with 20 bases spanning the gap. The CDR3 spells CASTYNPGRRNEKLFF. CDR3 sequence (DNA): TGTGCCAGCACGTATAATCCGGGACGGCGAAATGAAAAACTGTTTTTT. The whole variable domain, remainder taken from reference TRBV7-6 and TRBJ1-4, is GAGVSQSPRYKVTKRGQDVALRCDPISGHVSLYWYRQALGQGPEFLTYFNYEAQQDKSGLPNDRFSAERPEGSISTLTIQRTEQRDSAMYRCASTYNPGRRNEKLFFGSGTQLSVL.

This clonotype has a handful of counts. This chain links TRBV9 with TRBJ2-7, with D possibly called TRBD1 or TRBD2 (5 bases each). Germline values: CDR1 SGDLS, CDR2 YYNGEE. With 0 bases removed from V and 5 bases from J, the gap between germline ends came to 9 bases. This CDR3 region has 13 residues. As DNA, the CDR3 is TGTGCCAGCAGCGTAGAGCGAGGGGACGAGCAGTACTTC. Its protein product is CASSVERGDEQYF.

Remarks on this clonotype: A read error may explain this, as a much larger clone is one base away. Written as DNA, the CDR3 is TGTGCCAGCAGTTTTAGGTTCGGAGAGACCCAGTACTTC. This gives the protein CASSFRFGETQYF. V and J are TRBV7-2 and TRBJ2-5; D gene ambiguous. CDR1 SGHTA and CDR2 FQGNSA come from the germline V gene. The CDR3 is made up of 13 amino acids. V lost 6 bases, J lost 4 bases, and 12 bases lay in between.

The V and J genes are TRBV7-4 and TRBJ2-3, with TRBD2 matching 10 bases. The CDR3 has 15 residues. Germline values: CDR1 SGHVT, CDR2 SQSDAQ. V lost 7 bases to trimming and J lost 4 bases; unmatched junction nucleotides: 8. The CDR3 reads CASKPSGSGADTQYF. The CDR3 DNA follows: TGTGCCAGCAAGCCTAGCGGGAGTGGGGCAGATACGCAGTATTTT. The full variable domain, with the rest looked up from reference TRBV7-4 and TRBJ2-3, is GAGVSQSPRYKVAKRGRDVALRCDSISGHVTLYWYRQTLGQGSEVLTYSQSDAQRDKSGRPSGRFSAERPERSVSTLKIQRTEQGDSAVYLCASKPSGSGADTQYFGPGTRLTVL.

This sequence joins TRBV12-3 or TRBV12-4 and TRBJ1-2, with TRBD1 matching over 8 bases. CDR3 length equals 13 residues. The ends lost 6 bases at V and 4 bases at J; junction bases unmatched: 4. As DNA, the CDR3 is TGTGCCAGCAGACGGACAGGGAGCTATGGCTACACCTTC. Its protein is CASRRTGSYGYTF.

This clonotype was recorded once. The junction and the germline gene differ at one end; a read error may be behind it. This chain joins TRBV6-2 or TRBV6-3 and TRBJ2-5, with D unclear. Germline V gives CDR1 MNHEY, CDR2 SVGEGT. This CDR3 has 14 residues. DNA of the CDR3: TGTACCAGCAGTTACTCCCGGGTTGGAGAGACCCAGTACTTC. Amino acid sequence: CTSSYSRVGETQYF.

V is TRBV20-1 and J is TRBJ1-5; tentative D call: TRBD1 (6 bases). Deletions cut 5 bases from V and 0 bases from J, with 17 bases between. The CDR3 runs to 16 residues. Germline lookup yields CDR1 DFQATT and CDR2 SNEGSKA (reference sequence). The CDR3 bases are TGCAGTGCTGTGTCATGGGAACAGGGTAGCAATCAGCCCCAGCATTTT. It encodes CSAVSWEQGSNQPQHF.

V and J are TRBV10-3 and TRBJ2-5; 8 positions match TRBD2. CDR3 length: 13 amino acids. CDR1 is ENHRY and CDR2 is SYGVKD in the germline V gene. The V gene end was trimmed by 6 bases and the J gene end by 4 bases; junction bases not matched to a gene: 4. CDR3 loop: CAIRVAGSETQYF. The CDR3 DNA reads as TGTGCCATCAGAGTAGCGGGATCAGAGACCCAGTACTTC.

The rearrangement links TRBV2 to TRBJ2-1, with D unclear. The V gene's germline CDR1 is SNHLY and CDR2 FYNNEI. Trimming removed 1 base from V and 2 bases from J, with 9 bases in between. This CDR3 is 15 amino acids long. The CDR3 DNA follows: TGTGCCAGCAGTGAAGATAGGCGTACCTACAATGAGCAGTTCTTC. It encodes CASSEDRRTYNEQFF.

The V gene is TRBV7-9, the J gene TRBJ2-7; D remains ambiguous. The CDR3 runs to 12 residues. CDR1 and CDR2 from the germline V gene are SEHNR and FQNEAQ (reference sequence). Trimming took 4 bases from V and 6 from J, leaving 10 bases between them. The CDR3 nucleotides are TGTGCCAGCAGCTCAGGCTCCCGCGAGCAGTACGTC. The encoded protein is CASSSGSREQYV.

V gene TRBV5-4 combines with J gene TRBJ1-2; D is undetermined. In germline, CDR1 is SGHNT, CDR2 YYREEE (reference sequence). The V gene lost 7 bases and the J gene lost 2 bases, with 15 bases spanning the gap. The CDR3 length is 14 residues. The CDR3 bases are TGTGCCAGCCGCGATGTCGGGAAGAACTATGGCTACACCTTC. This sequence encodes CASRDVGKNYGYTF. Full variable domain (remainder filled in from reference TRBV5-4 and TRBJ1-2): ETGVTQSPTHLIKTRGQQVTLRCSSQSGHNTVSWYQQALGQGPQFIFQYYREEENGRGNFPPRFSGLQFPNYSSELNVNALELDDSALYLCASRDVGKNYGYTFGSGTRLTVV.

V usage is TRBV2 and J usage is TRBJ2-1; the D gene is possibly TRBD2 (6 bases). Germline V gives CDR1 SNHLY, CDR2 FYNNEI. This CDR3 comprises 13 residues. With 6 bases removed from V and 1 base from J, the gap between germline ends came to 7 bases. This CDR3 reads CASRLASYNEQFF. The CDR3 DNA reads TGTGCCAGCAGACTAGCATCCTACAATGAGCAGTTCTTC.

The chain uses TRBV19 and TRBJ1-4; 7 bases map to TRBD1. Per germline, CDR1 LNHDA and CDR2 SQIVND (reference sequence). The trim removed 5 bases at V and 7 bases at J, leaving 10 bases unmatched. This CDR3 comprises 15 residues. The CDR3 DNA follows: TGTGCCAGTAGTCTCGGGACAGTGGAGCGTGAAAAACTGTTTTTT. The encoded protein is CASSLGTVEREKLFF.